What follows describes a single T cell receptor (beta chain). What it recognizes is unknown. CDR3 length equals 17 residues. Trimming pared 8 bases from V and 0 bases from J, leaving 19 bases between. TCRdb ran MiXCR on the RT-PCR reads and lists one entry per CDR3 protein. The table shows roughly 570,000 distinct CDR3 sequences, with about 14% occurring only once. The data belong to a study of response to subunit inactivated influenza vaccine. Regarding the study as a whole: With each seasonal influenza vaccination, the authors suggested, few new T cells are recruited.

The specimen comprised PBMCs from blood, sampled approximately 12 days after vaccination. The receptor's source is a man aged 45 to 65 who received an inactivated influenza vaccine. This chain links TRBV12-3 or TRBV12-4 with TRBJ2-2, with D uncertain. Here the CDR3 reads CASGPREYRTNTGELFF. The CDR3, as DNA: TGTGCCAGCGGTCCCCGAGAGTATAGAACGAACACCGGGGAGCTGTTTTTT.